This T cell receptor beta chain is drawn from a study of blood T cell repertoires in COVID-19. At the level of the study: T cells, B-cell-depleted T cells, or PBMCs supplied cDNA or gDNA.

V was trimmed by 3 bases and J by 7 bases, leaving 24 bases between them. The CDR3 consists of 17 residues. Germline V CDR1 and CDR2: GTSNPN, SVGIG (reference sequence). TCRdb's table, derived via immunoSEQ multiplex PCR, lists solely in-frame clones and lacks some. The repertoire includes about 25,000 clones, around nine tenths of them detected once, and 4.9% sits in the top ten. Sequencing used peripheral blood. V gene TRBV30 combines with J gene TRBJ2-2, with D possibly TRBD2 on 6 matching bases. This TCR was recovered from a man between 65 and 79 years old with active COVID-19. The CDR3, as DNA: TGTGCCTGGAGCCTTACGGGGGAAGACCTAACAGACGGGGAGCTGTTTTTT. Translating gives CAWSLTGEDLTDGELFF.